Presented here are 14 T cell receptor beta chains from one specimen sequenced in a study of cytomegalovirus exposure and HLA in healthy donors. The PCR contained 60 Vbeta and 13 Jbeta primers. Libraries were prepared by immunoSEQ multiplex PCR; TCRdb keeps only in-frame clonotypes and omits some of them. This table has 100,000 to 150,000 clones, 70% to 80% appearing once. Sequencing was performed on PBMCs. Receptors were obtained from a woman aged 50 to 60 in good health and CMV-seropositive.

The chain is built from TRBV4-3 and TRBJ1-1, with 9 bases matching TRBD1. Unmatched junction bases numbered 3, after V lost 4 bases and J lost 6 bases. This CDR3 spans 13 amino acids. Germline CDR1 is LGHNA and CDR2 is YSLEER. CDR3 sequence: CASSLRTGAEAFF. CDR3 DNA sequence: TGCGCCAGCAGCCTTAGGACAGGGGCTGAAGCTTTCTTT.

This clone occurred once. The identical CDR3 is also encoded by other nucleotide sequences in the sample. V gene TRBV18 combines with J gene TRBJ1-2; 9 bases are shared with TRBD1. The length of the CDR3 is 14 residues. Germline V gene lookup returns CDR1 KGHSH and CDR2 LQKENI. V gave up 3 bases and J gave up 4 bases; unmatched junction bases: 3. The chain's CDR3 is CASSPQGQGYGYTF. The CDR3 DNA sequence: TGTGCCAGCTCACCCCAGGGACAGGGCTATGGCTACACCTTC.

The chain links TRBV7-9 to TRBJ1-1, with 8 bases that match TRBD1. CDR3 length: 15 residues. In germline, CDR1 is SEHNR, CDR2 FQNEAQ (reference sequence). V shed 4 bases, J shed 1 base, and the junction held 5 bases outside the gene matches. The CDR3 DNA sequence: TGTGCCAGCAGCTGGCTCACAGGGGGGAACACTGAAGCTTTCTTT. Translating gives CASSWLTGGNTEAFF. Looking up the rest from reference TRBV7-9 and TRBJ1-1 gives the full variable domain: DTGVSQNPRHKITKRGQNVTFRCDPISEHNRLYWYRQTLGQGPEFLTYFQNEAQLEKSRLLSDRFSAERPKGSFSTLEIQRTEQGDSAMYLCASSWLTGGNTEAFFGQGTRLTVV.

The chain uses TRBV6-4 and TRBJ1-1, with a tentative D call TRBD1 (5 bases). Trimming took off 4 bases at V and 1 base at J, with 7 bases between the two ends. The CDR3 contains 13 residues. In germline, CDR1 is MRHNA, CDR2 SNTAGT. The DNA of the CDR3 is TGTGCCAGCAGTGTACAGGCGAACACTGAAGCTTTCTTT. It specifies CASSVQANTEAFF.

This clone was seen a handful of times. The chain couples TRBV7-2 to TRBJ1-4, with D unresolved. V was cut by 1 base and J by 0 bases, with 9 bases left in between. The CDR3 loop spans 16 amino acids. The germline gives CDR1 SGHTA, CDR2 FQGNSA. CDR3 bases: TGTGCCAGCAGCTTAGGACCAGACTCAACTAATGAAAAACTGTTTTTT. Protein: CASSLGPDSTNEKLFF.

The chain employs TRBV7-9 and TRBJ1-1; D is unresolved. Germline CDR1 reads SEHNR; CDR2 reads FQNEAQ (reference sequence). CDR3 length: 15 residues. V gave up 5 bases and J gave up 0 bases, with 13 bases separating them. The CDR3 nucleotides are TGTGCCAGCAGCCCGCCAACTTATTTGAACACTGAAGCTTTCTTT. Its protein is CASSPPTYLNTEAFF. The variable domain in full, completed from reference TRBV7-9 and TRBJ1-1, reads DTGVSQNPRHKITKRGQNVTFRCDPISEHNRLYWYRQTLGQGPEFLTYFQNEAQLEKSRLLSDRFSAERPKGSFSTLEIQRTEQGDSAMYLCASSPPTYLNTEAFFGQGTRLTVV.

The chain is built from TRBV6-1 and TRBJ1-1; 7 bases are shared with TRBD1. J lost 2 bases, V lost 4 bases, and 16 bases had no gene match. The germline gives CDR1 MNHNS, CDR2 SASEGT. CDR3 length: 18 residues. The CDR3 region is CASSAVLTGVGGNTEAFF. The CDR3, as DNA: TGTGCCAGCAGTGCCGTTCTTACAGGGGTCGGGGGTAACACTGAAGCTTTCTTT.

The V and J genes are TRBV4-2 and TRBJ2-2, with D maybe TRBD2 (6 bases). Germline assignment: CDR1 LGHNA and CDR2 YNFKEQ. This CDR3 spans 17 amino acids. V was shortened by 0 bases and J by 1 base, with 12 bases between the two germline ends. This CDR3 reads CASSQETGVGNTGELFF. DNA for the CDR3: TGTGCCAGCAGCCAAGAAACGGGGGTGGGGAACACCGGGGAGCTGTTTTTT.

The V and J genes are TRBV5-1 and TRBJ1-4; D unresolved. The CDR3 runs to 15 residues. Germline V CDR1 and CDR2: SGHRS, YFSETQ. Trimming cost V 1 base and J 0 bases, with 7 bases left between them. Here the CDR3 DNA reads TGCGCCAGCAGCTTGATCCCCTCAACTAATGAAAAACTGTTTTTT. It codes for CASSLIPSTNEKLFF.

This clone was seen a few times. The chain has TRBV5-1 and TRBJ1-1; D perhaps matches TRBD1 (6 bases). Germline V lookup: CDR1 SGHRS, CDR2 YFSETQ. The CDR3 has 15 amino acids. The V and J ends lost 0 bases and 1 base respectively, with 10 bases between them. The CDR3: CASSLEGGTNTEAFF. CDR3 DNA sequence: TGCGCCAGCAGCTTGGAGGGGGGGACGAACACTGAAGCTTTCTTT.

The V call is TRBV5-1, the J call TRBJ2-7, with a tentative D call TRBD2 (5 bases). The germline V and J ends were trimmed by 0 bases and 3 bases, with 10 bases remaining between them. The CDR3 is made up of 14 amino acids. The germline V gene encodes CDR1 SGHRS and CDR2 YFSETQ. The CDR3 nucleotides read TGCGCCAGCAGCTTGGCCGTCGGGAACTACGAGCAGTACTTC. Protein product: CASSLAVGNYEQYF.

The CDR3 DNA follows: TGCGCCAGCAGCCAAGAAAGCACAGGGGTAGCCAAAAACATTCAGTACTTC. It translates to CASSQESTGVAKNIQYF. J is TRBJ2-4 and V is TRBV4-3; the match to TRBD1 covers 7 bases. Trimming at V came to 0 bases and at J to 0 bases, leaving 5 bases not matched to a gene. This CDR3 region has 17 residues. The germline V gene encodes CDR1 LGHNA and CDR2 YSLEER.

The gene calls are TRBV18 and TRBJ2-2; 7 nucleotides match TRBD2. Germline values: CDR1 KGHSH, CDR2 LQKENI. V dropped 1 base and J dropped 3; count of bases not matched to a gene: 2. CDR3 size: 15 residues. CDR3: CASSPLLADTGELFF. CDR3 nucleotide sequence: TGTGCCAGCTCACCACTCCTAGCGGACACCGGGGAGCTGTTTTTT.

This sequence joins TRBV5-4 and TRBJ2-3; D call uncertain. CDR1 is SGHNT, CDR2 YYREEE, per germline (reference sequence). V lost 0 bases and J lost 2, with 13 bases in between. This CDR3 has 16 amino acids. DNA for the CDR3: TGTGCCAGCAGCTTGGCTAGTCGGAGAACCACAGATACGCAGTATTTT. It is translated as CASSLASRRTTDTQYF.